The next 22 T cell receptor beta chains were all read from a single sample in a study of T cell responses to AZD1222 COVID-19 vaccine. Repertoires were generated with immunoSEQ multiplex PCR, while TCRdb's copy carries only in-frame clones and drops some. Of some 150,000 clones in the sample, under 95% were seen once. The sequenced sample was peripheral blood, obtained 28 days after the second AZD1222 dose. Source of these receptors: an adult who received the AZD1222 COVID-19 vaccine.

The chain uses TRBV6-5 and TRBJ2-1; tentative D call: TRBD2 (6 bases). CDR1 and CDR2 (germline): MNHEY, SVGAGI. The CDR3 runs 13 residues. With 8 bases removed from V and 7 bases from J, the gap between germline ends came to 15 bases. The CDR3 region is CASGRDFRNEQFF. The CDR3 coding sequence is TGTGCCAGCGGACGGGACTTCAGGAATGAGCAGTTCTTC.

The V gene is TRBV16, the J gene TRBJ1-4, with a tentative D call TRBD1 (5 bases). Germline V lookup: CDR1 KGHSY, CDR2 FQNENV. V was pared by 0 bases and J by 5 bases, with 10 bases between. The length of the CDR3 is 15 residues. In DNA, the CDR3 is TGTGCCAGCAGCCAATCGAGGGGAGCGAATGAAAAACTGTTTTTT. Amino acid sequence: CASSQSRGANEKLFF.

The V call is TRBV29-1, the J call TRBJ2-7; TRBD2 aligns across 12 bases. CDR3 length equals 14 residues. The germline V gene has CDR1 SQVTM and CDR2 ANQGSEA. Unmatched junction bases numbered 5, after V lost 6 bases and J lost 2 bases. The CDR3: CSVEGLAGTYEQYF. DNA for the CDR3: TGCAGCGTCGAGGGACTAGCGGGCACCTACGAGCAGTACTTC.

This clone showed up just once. The chain recombines TRBV6-5 with TRBJ1-2; 10 nucleotides line up with TRBD1. This CDR3 region has 15 residues. Trimming cost V 2 bases and J 2 bases; bases outside gene matches: 2. CDR1 MNHEY and CDR2 SVGAGI come from the germline V gene. CDR3 protein: CASSYGTGANYGYTF. CDR3 sequence (DNA): TGTGCCAGCAGTTACGGGACAGGGGCCAACTATGGCTACACCTTC.

Concerning this clone: A read error may account for a junction end that differs from germline. The chain uses TRBV3-1 (or the pseudogene TRBV3-2) and TRBJ1-2; perhaps TRBD1 as D (5 bases). Germline V lookup: CDR1 LGHDT, CDR2 YNNKEL (reference sequence). CDR3 size: 13 residues. The CDR3 region has the DNA TGTGCCAGCAGCCAAGATTGGCAGGGAAAGATATCCTTC. It yields the protein CASSQDWQGKISF.

The chain joins TRBV29-1 to TRBJ2-7; 8 bases line up with TRBD1. The CDR3 sequence is 14 residues long. CDR1 and CDR2 from the germline V gene are SQVTM and ANQGSEA. Losses at the gene ends were 6 bases for V and 2 bases for J; bases not matched to a gene: 9. The CDR3 nucleotides are TGCAGCGTGAGTCGGACAGGGAGGACCTACGAGCAGTACTTC. As protein: CSVSRTGRTYEQYF.

The chain couples TRBV15 to TRBJ1-2, with a possible D match to TRBD1 (6 bases). V was pared by 5 bases and J by 4 bases, with 23 bases between. Germline V gives CDR1 LNHNV, CDR2 YYDKDF (reference sequence). The CDR3 loop spans 17 amino acids. This chain's CDR3 is CATSARGWGAMGYGYTF. The CDR3 coding sequence is TGTGCCACCAGCGCACGAGGGTGGGGGGCTATGGGCTATGGCTACACCTTC. Filled out from reference TRBV15 and TRBJ1-2, the complete variable domain reads DAMVIQNPRYQVTQFGKPVTLSCSQTLNHNVMYWYQQKSSQAPKLLFHYYDKDFNNEADTPDNFQSRRPNTSFCFLDIRSPGLGDTAMYLCATSARGWGAMGYGYTFGSGTRLTVV.

The chain carries TRBV7-2 and TRBJ1-3; D might be TRBD1 (6 bases). Trimming removed 4 bases at V and 3 bases at J, with 13 bases between. Germline loops: CDR1 SGHTA, CDR2 FQGNSA. The CDR3 has 15 residues. The CDR3 reads CASSSRGAGGNTIYF. The CDR3 bases are TGTGCCAGCAGCTCGAGGGGGGCAGGTGGAAACACCATATATTTT.

This clone occurred once. This chain joins TRBV30 and TRBJ2-3; unclear D gene. The germline gives CDR1 GTSNPN, CDR2 SVGIG (reference sequence). With 0 bases removed from V and 4 bases from J, the gap between germline ends came to 8 bases. This CDR3 comprises 13 residues. The CDR3: CAWSVHGPDTQYF. The CDR3 nucleotides are TGTGCCTGGAGTGTACACGGGCCAGATACGCAGTATTTT.

This clone was counted only a few times. V and J are TRBV28 and TRBJ2-2; 9 bases are a match to TRBD1. The J segment lost 6 bases and the V segment lost 9 bases, leaving 11 bases of the junction unmatched. The CDR3 totals 15 residues. The germline CDR1 and CDR2 sequences are MDHEN and SYDVKM. The CDR3 protein is CASWVPDRGAGELFF. The CDR3 region has the DNA TGTGCCAGTTGGGTCCCGGACAGGGGCGCCGGGGAGCTGTTTTTT.

This clone was detected once. CDR3 nucleotide sequence: TGTGCCAGCAGTCACAACGAGCAGTACTTC. Its translation is CASSHNEQYF. The rearrangement uses TRBV12-3 or TRBV12-4 and TRBJ2-7; unclear D gene. Deletions cut 5 bases from V and 5 bases from J, with 4 bases between. CDR3 length: 10 residues.

The chain has TRBV19 and TRBJ1-2; 7 bases agree with TRBD1. The trim removed 6 bases at V and 3 bases at J, leaving 4 bases unmatched. The CDR3 sequence is 13 residues long. Germline V CDR1 and CDR2: LNHDA, SQIVND (reference sequence). CDR3 coding DNA: TGTGCCAGTAGCCAGCAGGGGGACTATGGCTACACCTTC. This codes for CASSQQGDYGYTF.

The CDR3 reads CASSQERGTEAFF. The CDR3 DNA reads as TGTGCCAGCAGCCAAGAGCGGGGGACTGAAGCTTTCTTT. V usage is TRBV14 and J usage is TRBJ1-1; D is possibly TRBD1 (5 bases). The CDR3 consists of 13 residues. The germline gives CDR1 SGHDN, CDR2 FVKESK. V was cut by 0 bases and J by 5 bases, with 7 bases left in between.

This chain uses TRBV7-2 with TRBJ1-2; D is unresolved. Looked up from germline, CDR1 is SGHTA and CDR2 is FQGNSA. This CDR3 has 13 amino acids. The V gene lost 4 bases and the J gene lost 3 bases, with 9 bases spanning the gap. CDR3 nucleotides: TGTGCCAGCAGCTCGACACTCGACTATGGCTACACCTTC. It translates to CASSSTLDYGYTF.

This clone was observed a single time. The V and J genes are TRBV7-9 and TRBJ2-4; D is unresolved. The ends were cut back, 1 base at V and 10 bases at J, with 17 bases in the middle. CDR1 is SEHNR, CDR2 FQNEAQ, per germline (reference sequence). CDR3 length: 15 residues. CDR3 nucleotides: TGTGCCAGCAGCTTAGAAAGCATTGTAAGCAGTATTCAGTACTTC. Translating gives CASSLESIVSSIQYF.

This rearrangement joins TRBV18 to TRBJ1-2, with a tentative D call TRBD1 (6 bases). Germline V gives CDR1 KGHSH, CDR2 LQKENI. Trimming removed 3 bases at V and 6 bases at J, with 17 bases between. The CDR3 has 15 amino acids. The CDR3: CASSPTPGAGNGYTF. The CDR3 region has the DNA TGTGCCAGCTCACCTACCCCGGGGGCTGGGAATGGCTACACCTTC.

The chain joins TRBV6-1 to TRBJ1-3; 7 bases line up with TRBD1. The CDR3 has 19 residues. CDR1 MNHNS and CDR2 SASEGT come from the germline V gene. J was trimmed by 0 bases and V by 0 bases; bases with no gene match: 11. CDR3 amino acids: CASSEAGNRQGSSGNTIYF. CDR3 nucleotide sequence: TGTGCCAGCAGTGAAGCGGGGAACCGACAGGGAAGCTCTGGAAACACCATATATTTT.

This chain uses TRBV5-6 with TRBJ1-5; D is perhaps TRBD1 (5 bases). With 0 bases removed from V and 3 bases from J, the gap between germline ends came to 10 bases. Germline values: CDR1 SGHDT, CDR2 YYEEEE. This CDR3 comprises 15 residues. CDR3 residues: CASSLGGTINQPQHF. The CDR3 DNA sequence: TGTGCCAGCAGCTTGGGTGGGACGATCAATCAGCCCCAGCATTTT.

The chain combines TRBV30 with TRBJ2-1; 15 positions match TRBD2. Looked up from germline, CDR1 is GTSNPN and CDR2 is SVGIG (reference sequence). The CDR3 is 16 amino acids. The V segment lost 2 bases and the J segment 8 bases; nucleotides outside the gene matches: 7. The CDR3 bases are TGTGCCTGGAGTCCCGGGACTAGCGGGAGGAGGGATGAGCAGTTCTTC. The encoded protein is CAWSPGTSGRRDEQFF.

This CDR3 reads CASSLGGDRGYGYTF. In DNA form, the CDR3 reads TGTGCCAGCAGCTTAGGCGGTGACAGGGGATATGGCTACACCTTC. The chain uses TRBV7-9 and TRBJ1-2; 8 nucleotides align to TRBD1. This CDR3 contains 15 residues. The junction had 6 bases not matched to a gene; V was cut back by 1 base and J by 5 bases. Germline CDR1 reads SEHNR; CDR2 reads FQNEAQ (reference sequence).

The V call is TRBV28, the J call TRBJ1-2, with a weak D call TRBD1 (6 bases). V shed 5 bases and J shed 7 bases, with 14 bases lying between them. From germline, CDR1 is MDHEN and CDR2 SYDVKM. The CDR3 consists of 13 residues. The CDR3 region is CASSPQGGTGYTF. DNA of the CDR3: TGTGCCAGCAGTCCTCAAGGGGGGACTGGCTACACCTTC.

The J gene is TRBJ1-5, the V gene TRBV24-1; D is undetermined. Trimming shortened V by 5 bases and J by 0 bases, and 10 bases separated the two germline ends. Per germline, CDR1 KGHDR and CDR2 SFDVKD. This CDR3 is 15 amino acids long. The CDR3: CATSGETVSNQPQHF. In nucleotides, the CDR3 is TGTGCCACCAGTGGTGAGACTGTTAGCAATCAGCCCCAGCATTTT.